The rows below give T cell receptor beta chains drawn from one sample of a study of cytomegalovirus exposure and HLA in healthy donors. The table came from immunoSEQ multiplex PCR; TCRdb's copy has only in-frame clones and leaves some out. Of fewer than 350,000 clones listed, approximately 90% are singletons. The source material was PBMCs. The receptors derive from a woman between 18 and 29 years old in good health and CMV-seronegative. Both conserved end residues are part of each CDR3. Each record gives: J gene, V gene, clone size, D gene, CDR3 protein, CDR3 DNA. D genes are given only for firm matches. Clone size is given for some rows only: seen once, a few or many times, or a class if the clone is expanded.

>TRBJ1-2|TRBV5-6|-|-
CASSLAESRYGYTF
TGTGCCAGCAGCTTAGCCGAGTCCCGGTATGGCTACACCTTC
>TRBJ2-7|TRBV6-5|-|TRBD2
CASSFLAGEEQYF
TGTGCCAGCAGTTTTCTAGCGGGGGAGGAGCAGTACTTC
>TRBJ2-3|TRBV9|-|TRBD2
CASSVAAWSSGGRTDTQYF
TGTGCCAGCAGCGTAGCCGCATGGTCTAGCGGGGGGCGCACAGATACGCAGTATTTT
>TRBJ1-1|TRBV19|once|-
CASGREMNTEAFF
TGTGCCTCTGGGCGGGAGATGAACACTGAAGCTTTCTTT
>TRBJ1-3|TRBV10-3|-|-
CATTDPTGFGNTIYF
TGTGCCACCACCGACCCCACAGGGTTCGGAAACACCATATATTTT
>TRBJ2-3|TRBV7-9|-|-
CSSSPGVGTDTQYF
TGTTCCAGCAGCCCCGGGGTCGGCACAGATACGCAGTATTTT
>TRBJ2-5|TRBV7-9|-|TRBD2
CASSPFGGGTTQYF
TGTGCCAGCAGCCCCTTCGGGGGGGGGACGACCCAGTACTTC
>TRBJ2-5|TRBV10-3|-|TRBD1
CAISGEGRGYQETQYF
TGTGCCATCAGTGGGGAAGGCAGGGGGTACCAAGAGACCCAGTACTTC
>TRBJ2-3|TRBV5-4|-|TRBD2
CASSLEAGGADTQYF
TGTGCCAGCAGCTTGGAAGCGGGGGGGGCAGATACGCAGTATTTT
>TRBJ2-2|TRBV27|-|TRBD1
CASSFEFPGQGETGELFF
TGTGCCAGCAGTTTCGAGTTCCCGGGACAGGGTGAAACCGGGGAGCTGTTTTTT
>TRBJ2-2|TRBV5-3|-|TRBD2
CARGGLAGTSTGELFF
TGTGCCAGAGGAGGACTAGCGGGGACGAGCACCGGGGAGCTGTTTTTT
>TRBJ2-7|TRBV6-6|-|TRBD2
CASSYLAGGSYEQYF
TGTGCCAGCAGTTACCTAGCGGGGGGGTCATACGAGCAGTACTTC
>TRBJ1-3|TRBV6-5|-|-
CASSYSPRSTIYF
TGTGCCAGCAGTTACAGCCCCCGAAGCACCATATATTTT
>TRBJ2-6|TRBV5-1|-|-
CASSLEGSSGANVLTF
TGCGCCAGCAGCTTGGAGGGGTCCTCTGGGGCCAACGTCCTGACTTTC
>TRBJ2-5|TRBV11-2|once|-
CASSFGQQETQYF
TGTGCCAGCAGCTTTGGACAGCAAGAGACCCAGTACTTC
>TRBJ2-5|TRBV7-2|-|-
CASSFYGEETQYF
TGTGCCAGCAGCTTCTACGGGGAAGAGACCCAGTACTTC
>TRBJ1-1|TRBV29-1|-|TRBD1
CSVRGRMNTEAFF
TGCAGCGTCAGGGGGCGGATGAACACTGAAGCTTTCTTT
>TRBJ2-5|TRBV18|-|-
CASSPSQGIYF
TGTGCCAGCTCACCAAGTCAGGGGATATACTTC
>TRBJ2-3|TRBV7-2|-|TRBD2
CASSRRGRGVDTDTQYF
TGTGCCAGCAGCCGACGCGGGCGGGGGGTCGACACAGATACGCAGTATTTT
>TRBJ2-5|TRBV2|-|-
CASRLPRGQERAYF
TGTGCCAGCAGGCTCCCGCGGGGCCAAGAGAGGGCGTACTTC
>TRBJ2-3|TRBV9|-|TRBD2
CASSPTSGGSTDTQYF
TGTGCCAGCAGCCCCACTAGCGGGGGGAGCACAGATACGCAGTATTTT
>TRBJ2-7|TRBV9|-|-
CASTRGAYSPYEQYF
TGTGCCAGCACCCGGGGGGCCTACTCGCCCTACGAGCAGTACTTC
>TRBJ1-2|TRBV18|-|TRBD1
CASSPLGWQGEDTF
TGTGCCAGCTCACCACTGGGTTGGCAGGGGGAGGACACCTTC
>TRBJ1-1|TRBV30|-|-
CAWGQMNTEAFF
TGTGCCTGGGGACAGATGAACACTGAAGCTTTCTTT
>TRBJ1-2|TRBV19|-|TRBD1
CASSIDQGGLPYGYTF
TGTGCCAGTAGTATAGATCAGGGGGGACTCCCCTATGGCTACACCTTC
>TRBJ2-1|TRBV9|once|TRBD2
CASSFSGGDNEQFF
TGTGCCAGCAGCTTTAGCGGGGGGGACAATGAGCAGTTCTTC
>TRBJ1-4|TRBV27|-|-
CASSLRAHRDEKLFF
TGTGCCAGCAGTTTAAGGGCCCACAGGGATGAAAAACTGTTTTTT
>TRBJ2-1|TRBV13|-|TRBD2
CASSGTSGDYNEQFF
TGTGCCAGCAGCGGAACTAGCGGGGACTACAATGAGCAGTTCTTC
>TRBJ2-7|TRBV5-1|-|TRBD2
CASSLGLAGIYEQYF
TGCGCCAGCAGCTTAGGGCTAGCGGGGATCTACGAGCAGTACTTC
>TRBJ2-5|TRBV2|-|-
CASSRSQGQQETQYF
TGTGCCAGCAGCCGATCCCAGGGGCAACAAGAGACCCAGTACTTC
>TRBJ2-1|TRBV13|-|-
CASSLGSSYNEQFF
TGTGCCAGCAGCTTAGGGAGCTCCTACAATGAGCAGTTCTTC
>TRBJ1-1|TRBV7-9|-|TRBD1
CSSSPDRVVRMNTEAFF
TGTTCCAGCAGCCCCGACAGGGTTGTAAGGATGAACACTGAAGCTTTCTTT
>TRBJ1-6|TRBV5-6|-|TRBD1
CASSSTLGQRSPLHF
TGTGCCAGCAGCTCTACTCTGGGACAGCGTTCCCCCCTCCACTTT
>TRBJ2-5|TRBV7-8|-|-
CASSLDVYLREETQYF
TGTGCCAGCAGCTTAGATGTGTACCTCCGGGAAGAGACCCAGTACTTC
>TRBJ1-1|TRBV4-2|-|TRBD1
CASSQKTGAGNTEAFF
TGTGCCAGCAGCCAAAAAACAGGGGCTGGGAACACTGAAGCTTTCTTT
>TRBJ2-7|TRBV5-1|once|TRBD1
CASKPPGQGAREQYF
TGCGCCAGCAAGCCGCCGGGACAGGGGGCGAGGGAGCAGTACTTC
>TRBJ1-2|TRBV5-4|-|-
CASTYWGQSYGYTF
TGTGCCAGCACCTATTGGGGGCAGTCTTATGGCTACACCTTC
>TRBJ2-7|TRBV7-9|-|-
CASSLPNPSYEQYF
TGTGCCAGCAGCTTGCCTAACCCCTCCTACGAGCAGTACTTC
>TRBJ2-3|TRBV7-9|-|-
CASSFPRGGTDTQYF
TGTGCCAGCAGCTTTCCTAGGGGTGGGACAGATACGCAGTATTTT
>TRBJ2-1|TRBV6-5|-|TRBD2
CASSGYSGGYNEQFF
TGTGCCAGCAGTGGTTATAGCGGGGGATACAATGAGCAGTTCTTC